The clone carrying this TCR beta chain has ten or more counts. What it recognizes is unknown. This specimen belongs to a study of T cells after yellow fever vaccination. About the study: Fractions of limited cellularity were prepared by means of SMART-Seq v4 Ultra Low Input. Study outcomes and limitations: There was a small share of clonotypes that showed up in both the CD4 and CD8 compartments.

CDR1 is SGHRS, CDR2 YFSETQ, per germline. J lost 2 bases, V lost 2 bases, and 4 bases had no gene match. This CDR3 has 16 residues. 5'RACE template switching generated TCR cDNA, adding a universal primer site and UMIs. From the 5' RACE reads, TCRdb called clonotypes with MiXCR, one entry per CDR3 protein. This sample has about 350,000 distinct CDR3 sequences; roughly 7.5% occur once, and the top ten carry approximately 18%. The V gene is TRBV5-1, the J gene TRBJ2-3, with 11 positions matching TRBD2. The starting material was PBMCs, obtained approximately 40 days after the first yellow fever vaccination. The clonotype originates from a man between 18 and 29 years old who received the YFV17D yellow fever vaccine. CDR3 sequence: CASSFGTSGSTDTQYF. CDR3 nucleotides: TGCGCCAGCAGCTTCGGGACTAGCGGATCCACAGATACGCAGTATTTT. The full variable domain, rest sourced from reference TRBV5-1 and TRBJ2-3, is KAGVTQTPRYLIKTRGQQVTLSCSPISGHRSVSWYQQTPGQGLQFLFEYFSETQRNKGNFPGRFSGRQFSNSRSEMNVSTLELGDSALYLCASSFGTSGSTDTQYFGPGTRLTVL.